This entry lists 14 T cell receptor beta chains sequenced from one sample in a study of blood T cell repertoires in COVID-19. Measured with immunoSEQ multiplex PCR; TCRdb has only the in-frame clones, and not every one. The sample carries 200,000 to 250,000 clones, nearly 90% recorded once. The sequencing sample was made of peripheral blood. The receptor set was obtained from a woman aged 18-29 years who had recovered from COVID-19.

V gene TRBV19 combines with J gene TRBJ2-1, with D tentatively TRBD1 (6 bases). V was shortened by 3 bases and J by 0 bases, with 9 bases between the two germline ends. The CDR3 spans 15 residues. Per germline, CDR1 LNHDA and CDR2 SQIVND (reference sequence). The CDR3 DNA reads as TGTGCCAGTAGTATCGGACAGAGCTCCTACAATGAGCAGTTCTTC. Translating it yields CASSIGQSSYNEQFF.

The chain recombines TRBV13 with TRBJ2-5; 7 nucleotides match TRBD2. There are 18 residues in the CDR3. V lost 2 bases and J lost 7; bases outside the gene matches: 19. CDR1 is PRHDT and CDR2 is FYEKMQ in the germline V gene (reference sequence). Here the CDR3 reads CASSLLARSGTQPLTQYF. The CDR3 region has the DNA TGTGCCAGCAGCTTATTGGCCCGCAGCGGGACCCAACCGTTGACCCAGTACTTC. The variable domain in full, with the rest retrieved from reference TRBV13 and TRBJ2-5, is AAGVIQSPRHLIKEKRETATLKCYPIPRHDTVYWYQQGPGQDPQFLISFYEKMQSDKGSIPDRFSAQQFSDYHSELNMSSLELGDSALYFCASSLLARSGTQPLTQYFGPGTRLLVL.

The chain recombines TRBV6-2 or TRBV6-3 with TRBJ1-1; D unclear. Per the germline V gene, CDR1 is MNHEY and CDR2 is SVGEGT. CDR3 size: 15 residues. Trimming left V 2 bases short and J 4 bases short, with 14 bases between. The CDR3 DNA reads TGTGCCAGCAGTTACGGCGGGGAAGGGATCACTGAAGCTTTCTTT. It yields the protein CASSYGGEGITEAFF.

The rearrangement uses TRBV7-3 and TRBJ2-2, with 11 bases aligning to TRBD2. The CDR3 is 14 amino acids. Germline V gene sequence: CDR1 SGHTA, CDR2 FQGTGA. Trimming took 4 bases from V and 5 from J; bases not matched to a gene: 0. Here the CDR3 reads CASSSSGRTGELFF. The CDR3 DNA reads TGTGCCAGCAGCTCTAGCGGGAGGACCGGGGAGCTGTTTTTT.

The V and J genes are TRBV14 and TRBJ2-7, with D possibly matching TRBD1 (5 bases). The CDR3 has 15 residues. Trimming left V 1 base short and J 5 bases short, with 15 bases between. Germline CDR1 SGHDN, CDR2 FVKESK. DNA for the CDR3: TGTGCCAGCAGCCAAGTATGGACACCTCTTGACGAGCAGTACTTC. Its protein product is CASSQVWTPLDEQYF. Drawing the rest from reference TRBV14 and TRBJ2-7, the complete variable domain is EAGVTQFPSHSVIEKGQTVTLRCDPISGHDNLYWYRRVMGKEIKFLLHFVKESKQDESGMPNNRFLAERTGGTYSTLKVQPAELEDSGVYFCASSQVWTPLDEQYFGPGTRLTVT.

The gene calls are TRBV6-5 and TRBJ1-1, with 7 bases lining up with TRBD1. The CDR3 has 13 amino acids. From germline, CDR1 is MNHEY and CDR2 SVGAGI. The V segment lost 0 bases and the J segment 6 bases; nucleotides outside the gene matches: 1. The chain's CDR3 is CASSYSGGAEAFF. In DNA, the CDR3 is TGTGCCAGCAGTTACTCAGGGGGCGCTGAAGCTTTCTTT.

V is TRBV29-1 and J is TRBJ2-3, with 9 bases aligning to TRBD1. Germline lookup yields CDR1 SQVTM and CDR2 ANQGSEA. J gave up 3 bases and V 6 bases, and 7 bases lay outside the gene matches. This CDR3 has 14 amino acids. CDR3 loop: CSVGTGLWTDTQYF. The CDR3 coding sequence is TGCAGCGTCGGGACAGGGTTATGGACAGATACGCAGTATTTT.

This rearrangement joins TRBV10-1 to TRBJ2-5; possible D gene TRBD2, 6 bases. Trimming took off 8 bases at V and 0 bases at J, with 10 bases between the two ends. Germline CDR1 WNHNN, CDR2 SYGVQD (reference sequence). This CDR3 comprises 13 residues. Here the CDR3 DNA reads TGCGCCAGCGCCCGGGACTACCAAGAGACCCAGTACTTC. This codes for CASARDYQETQYF.

The chain couples TRBV14 to TRBJ2-7, with TRBD1 as a possible D gene (7 bases). This CDR3 has 16 amino acids. Trimming stripped 0 bases from V and 0 bases from J, with 12 bases between. Per germline, CDR1 SGHDN and CDR2 FVKESK. The CDR3 DNA reads TGTGCCAGCAGCCAAGATCCAGGGGGGAGCTCCTACGAGCAGTACTTC. Protein sequence: CASSQDPGGSSYEQYF.

V is TRBV5-1 and J is TRBJ2-3, with D possibly TRBD1 on 5 matching bases. Looked up from germline, CDR1 is SGHRS and CDR2 is YFSETQ. This CDR3 is built from 14 residues. The V end lost 0 bases, the J end lost 5 bases, and 10 bases lay between the germline ends. DNA of the CDR3: TGCGCCAGCAGCTTGGCTGGGGCTGTAGATACGCAGTATTTT. Translating it yields CASSLAGAVDTQYF.

The chain joins TRBV29-1 to TRBJ2-1; 7 positions match TRBD1. The CDR3 has 14 amino acids. The V and J ends lost 8 bases and 6 bases, in that order; junction bases with no gene match: 13. Germline CDR1 SQVTM, CDR2 ANQGSEA. The CDR3 nucleotides read TGCAGCTCGTCGCTTGGGGACAGAAGCAATGAGCAGTTCTTC. It translates to CSSSLGDRSNEQFF.

Details on this clone: This sample includes further DNA sequences coding for the same CDR3. The V call is TRBV30, the J call TRBJ1-2, with D perhaps matching TRBD1 (5 bases). Trimming removed 0 bases from V and 5 bases from J, with 7 bases in between. Looked up from germline, CDR1 is GTSNPN and CDR2 is SVGIG (reference sequence). The CDR3 covers 12 residues. CDR3 sequence (DNA): TGTGCCTGGAGTGTTAGGGGATATGGCTACACCTTC. This translates into CAWSVRGYGYTF.

The genes are TRBV29-1 and TRBJ1-2; a possible D gene is TRBD1 (6 bases). CDR1 SQVTM and CDR2 ANQGSEA come from the germline V gene. The CDR3 has 11 residues. V lost 6 bases and J lost 8, with 13 bases in between. The CDR3: CSVAGERGYTF. For the CDR3, the DNA is TGCAGCGTAGCAGGGGAAAGGGGCTACACCTTC.

Concerning this clone itself: The sample holds other DNA sequences that translate to the same CDR3. As DNA, the CDR3 is TGCAGCGTTGGCCAGGGCGCAGATGGCTACACCTTC. Amino acids: CSVGQGADGYTF. The chain is built from TRBV29-1 and TRBJ1-2; maybe TRBD1 (5 bases). V dropped 4 bases and J dropped 6 bases, with 12 bases sitting between them. Germline assignment: CDR1 SQVTM and CDR2 ANQGSEA. This CDR3 contains 12 residues.